The 4 T cell receptor beta chains given below trace back to one sample, sequenced in a study of cytotoxic CD8 clonotypes in ibrutinib-treated CLL. Clones were read by immunoSEQ multiplex PCR, and TCRdb kept only the in-frame ones, dropping some. Here the sample spans 12,000 to 15,000 clones, 64% being singletons. The sample in question was PBMCs, obtained before ibrutinib treatment. All receptors derive from a human donor with chronic lymphocytic leukemia.

The V and J genes are TRBV27 and TRBJ2-2, with no clear D. The CDR3 is 12 residues long. Germline V gives CDR1 MNHEY, CDR2 SMNVEV (reference sequence). V was trimmed by 4 bases and J by 8 bases, leaving 8 bases between them. The CDR3 loop is CASSSPAGELFF. In nucleotides, the CDR3 is TGTGCCAGCAGTTCTCCGGCAGGGGAGCTGTTTTTT.

This clone was counted between two and nine times. The genes are TRBV9 and TRBJ2-7; 8 bases agree with TRBD1. J lost 0 bases, V lost 2 bases, and 13 bases had no gene match. There are 18 residues in the CDR3. Germline lookup yields CDR1 SGDLS and CDR2 YYNGEE. CDR3 sequence: CASSVRQGLDISSYEQYF. The CDR3 DNA is TGTGCCAGCAGCGTCCGACAGGGGCTGGATATTAGCTCCTACGAGCAGTACTTC.

This chain connects TRBV4-1 to TRBJ2-1; tentatively, D is TRBD1 (6 bases). The CDR3 covers 18 residues. Trimming took 0 bases from V and 0 from J, leaving 15 bases between them. Germline V lookup: CDR1 MGHRA, CDR2 YSYEKL. CDR3 amino acids: CASSQEFRGFSSYNEQFF. The CDR3 DNA follows: TGCGCCAGCAGCCAAGAATTCAGGGGCTTCAGCTCCTACAATGAGCAGTTCTTC.

This clone is a singleton in its sample. The genes are TRBV25-1 and TRBJ1-6; D gene unclear. This CDR3 region has 10 residues. V was cut by 6 bases and J by 10 bases, with 4 bases left in between. The germline V gene encodes CDR1 MGHDK and CDR2 SYGVNS. CDR3 nucleotide sequence: TGTGCCAGCAGCCCATCACCCCTCCACTTT. This translates into CASSPSPLHF.